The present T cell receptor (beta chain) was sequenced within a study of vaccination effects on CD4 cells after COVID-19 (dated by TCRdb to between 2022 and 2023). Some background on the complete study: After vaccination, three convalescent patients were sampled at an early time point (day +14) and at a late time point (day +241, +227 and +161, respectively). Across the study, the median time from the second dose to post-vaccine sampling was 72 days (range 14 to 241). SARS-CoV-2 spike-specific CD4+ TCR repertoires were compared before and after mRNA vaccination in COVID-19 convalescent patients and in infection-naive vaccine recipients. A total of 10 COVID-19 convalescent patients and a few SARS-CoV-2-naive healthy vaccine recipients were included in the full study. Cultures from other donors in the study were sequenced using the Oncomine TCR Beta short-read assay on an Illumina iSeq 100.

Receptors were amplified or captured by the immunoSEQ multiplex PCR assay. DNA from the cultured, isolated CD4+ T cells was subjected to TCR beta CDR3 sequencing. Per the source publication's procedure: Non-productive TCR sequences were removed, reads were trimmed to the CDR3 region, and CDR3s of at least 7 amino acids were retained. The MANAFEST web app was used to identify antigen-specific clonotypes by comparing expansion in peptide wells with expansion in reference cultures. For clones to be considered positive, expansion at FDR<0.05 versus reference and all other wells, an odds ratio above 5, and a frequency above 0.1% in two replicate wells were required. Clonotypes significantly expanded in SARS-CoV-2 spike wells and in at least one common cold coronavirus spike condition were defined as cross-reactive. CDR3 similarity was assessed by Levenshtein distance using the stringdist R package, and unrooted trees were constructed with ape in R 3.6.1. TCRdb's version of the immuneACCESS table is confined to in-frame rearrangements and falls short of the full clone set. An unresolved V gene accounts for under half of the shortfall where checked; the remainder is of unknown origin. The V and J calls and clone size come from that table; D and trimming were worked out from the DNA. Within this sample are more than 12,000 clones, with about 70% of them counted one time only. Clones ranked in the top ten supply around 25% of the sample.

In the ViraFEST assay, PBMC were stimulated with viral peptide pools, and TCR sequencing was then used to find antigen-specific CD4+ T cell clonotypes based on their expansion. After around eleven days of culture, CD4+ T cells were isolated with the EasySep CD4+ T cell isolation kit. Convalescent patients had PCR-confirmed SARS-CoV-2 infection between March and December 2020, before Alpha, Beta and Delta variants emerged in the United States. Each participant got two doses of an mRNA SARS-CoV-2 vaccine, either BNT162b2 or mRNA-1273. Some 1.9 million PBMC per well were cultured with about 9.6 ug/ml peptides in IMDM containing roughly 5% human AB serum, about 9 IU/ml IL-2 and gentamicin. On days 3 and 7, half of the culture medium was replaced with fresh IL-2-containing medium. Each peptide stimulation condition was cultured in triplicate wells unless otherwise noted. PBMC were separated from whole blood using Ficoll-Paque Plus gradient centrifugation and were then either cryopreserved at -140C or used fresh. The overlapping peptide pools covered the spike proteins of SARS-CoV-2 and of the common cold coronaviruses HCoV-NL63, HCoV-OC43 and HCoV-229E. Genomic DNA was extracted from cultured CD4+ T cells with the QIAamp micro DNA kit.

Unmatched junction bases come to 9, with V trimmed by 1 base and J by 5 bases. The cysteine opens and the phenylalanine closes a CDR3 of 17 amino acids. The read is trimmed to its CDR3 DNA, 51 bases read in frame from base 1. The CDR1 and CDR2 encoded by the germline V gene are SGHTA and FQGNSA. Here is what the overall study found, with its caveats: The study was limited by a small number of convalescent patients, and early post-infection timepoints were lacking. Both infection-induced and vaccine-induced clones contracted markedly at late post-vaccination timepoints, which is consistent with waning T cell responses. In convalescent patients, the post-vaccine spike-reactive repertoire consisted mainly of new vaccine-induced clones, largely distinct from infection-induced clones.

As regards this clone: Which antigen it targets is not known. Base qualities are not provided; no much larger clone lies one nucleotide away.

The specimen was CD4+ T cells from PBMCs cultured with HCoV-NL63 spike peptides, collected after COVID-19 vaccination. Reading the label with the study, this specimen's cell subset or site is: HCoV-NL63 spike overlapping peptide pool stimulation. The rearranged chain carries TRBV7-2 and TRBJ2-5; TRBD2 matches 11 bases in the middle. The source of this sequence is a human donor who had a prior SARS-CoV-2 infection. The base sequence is TGTGCCAGCAGCTTAGACCGGCTAGCGGGAGGAGGGGAGACCCAGTACTTC. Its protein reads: CASSLDRLAGGGETQYF.